The 32 T cell receptor beta chains given below trace back to one sample, sequenced in a study of T cell repertoires in aging, cancer and after chemotherapy. TCR beta rearrangements were amplified from peripheral blood genomic DNA. Rearranged V-D-J TRB sequences were amplified with a mixed TRB-A/B primer pool. TCRdb itself ran the multiplex PCR reads through MiXCR, one entry per CDR3 protein. The sample records some 5,900 distinct CDR3 sequences, 23% being singletons. The specimen was blood. The receptors come from a human donor with a blood cancer.

By sample share, this clonotype is medium-sized. The chain employs TRBV27 and TRBJ2-5, with 10 bases fitting TRBD1. V gave up 2 bases and J gave up 5 bases; unmatched junction bases: 8. CDR3 size: 16 residues. CDR1 MNHEY and CDR2 SMNVEV come from the germline V gene (reference sequence). The CDR3 here is CASSLRPGTGEETQYF. The CDR3 coding sequence is TGTGCCAGCAGTTTACGCCCGGGGACAGGGGAGGAGACCCAGTACTTC.

The chain employs TRBV5-4 and TRBJ1-5; TRBD1 might be the D (6 bases). V gave up 1 base and J gave up 2 bases, with 13 bases separating them. This CDR3 contains 16 residues. Germline values: CDR1 SGHNT, CDR2 YYREEE (reference sequence). The CDR3 loop is CASSLIGGPGNQPQHF. The CDR3 DNA reads as TGTGCCAGCAGCTTGATTGGGGGCCCAGGCAATCAGCCCCAGCATTTT.

V and J are TRBV28 and TRBJ1-2; a weak D match, TRBD1 (5 bases). Germline CDR1 and CDR2: MDHEN and SYDVKM. Between the trimmed V and J ends, which lost 5 bases and 4 bases, there was a span of 20 bases. This CDR3 spans 16 amino acids. The CDR3 DNA follows: TGTGCCAGCAGTCTTGTGGGGACGGCGGACCTCTATGGCTACACCTTC. Protein: CASSLVGTADLYGYTF.

By share of the sample, this clonotype is medium-sized. V is TRBV10-3 and J is TRBJ1-5; TRBD1 matches 8 bases. Germline V CDR1 and CDR2: ENHRY, SYGVKD. Trimming removed 11 bases from V and 0 bases from J; junction bases left unmatched: 6. CDR3 length equals 14 residues. As DNA, the CDR3 is TGTGCCGCAGACAGGGGATCTAGCAATCAGCCCCAGCATTTT. As protein: CAADRGSSNQPQHF.

This clonotype is medium-sized within its sample. This chain links TRBV6-5 with TRBJ2-1, with D uncertain. Germline lookup yields CDR1 MNHEY and CDR2 SVGAGI. Trimming left V 6 bases short and J 0 bases short, with 3 bases between. The CDR3 covers 12 residues. The CDR3 DNA sequence: TGTGCCAGCAGGATCTCCTACAATGAGCAGTTCTTC. As protein: CASRISYNEQFF.

This chain connects TRBV30 to TRBJ2-1; 12 bases match TRBD2. The J segment lost 8 bases and the V segment lost 1 base, leaving 6 bases of the junction unmatched. Per germline, CDR1 GTSNPN and CDR2 SVGIG (reference sequence). The CDR3 contains 15 residues. CDR3 amino acids: CAWSGLAGGSDEQFF. Written as DNA, the CDR3 is TGTGCCTGGAGTGGGCTAGCGGGAGGGTCGGATGAGCAGTTCTTC.

In its sample, this clonotype is medium-sized. J is TRBJ2-1 and V is TRBV6-5; D unclear. Deletions cut 8 bases from V and 6 bases from J, with 20 bases between. Germline V lookup: CDR1 MNHEY, CDR2 SVGAGI. The length of the CDR3 is 15 residues. The CDR3 nucleotides are TGTGCCAGCTCTTCCGCCGGGCCCCCCAGCAATGAGCAGTTCTTC. Protein: CASSSAGPPSNEQFF.

By share, this clonotype ranks as medium-sized. V gene TRBV15 combines with J gene TRBJ2-7; D gene ambiguous. The germline V gene encodes CDR1 LNHNV and CDR2 YYDKDF (reference sequence). V lost 0 bases, J lost 4 bases, and 7 bases lay in between. This CDR3 is 13 amino acids long. In nucleotides, the CDR3 is TGTGCCACCAGCAGAGATCAACGTTACGAGCAGTACTTC. Translated: CATSRDQRYEQYF. Full variable domain (rest looked up from reference TRBV15 and TRBJ2-7): DAMVIQNPRYQVTQFGKPVTLSCSQTLNHNVMYWYQQKSSQAPKLLFHYYDKDFNNEADTPDNFQSRRPNTSFCFLDIRSPGLGDTAMYLCATSRDQRYEQYFGPGTRLTVT.

This chain uses TRBV6-4 with TRBJ1-5; TRBD1 matches at 10 bases. Per the germline V gene, CDR1 is MRHNA and CDR2 is SNTAGT. With 6 bases clipped from V and 0 bases from J, the junction kept 2 bases outside the gene matches. The CDR3 spans 15 residues. CDR3 in DNA: TGTGCCAGCAGAAGGGACAGGGGTAGCAATCAGCCCCAGCATTTT. This encodes CASRRDRGSNQPQHF.

This clonotype was recorded a few times. The chain recombines TRBV20-1 with TRBJ1-1, with D uncertain. CDR1 is DFQATT, CDR2 SNEGSKA, per germline (reference sequence). V was trimmed by 5 bases and J by 1 base, leaving 17 bases between them. The CDR3 extends over 15 amino acids. The CDR3 coding sequence is TGCAGTGCTGCCCCGATTTGGGCATCGAACACTGAAGCTTTCTTT. This encodes CSAAPIWASNTEAFF.

This clonotype is medium-sized by share. At one boundary the junction diverges from the germline segment, which might be a read error. This chain links TRBV18 with TRBJ2-1; 12 bases map to TRBD2. CDR3 length: 16 residues. CDR1 and CDR2 (germline): KGHSH, LQKENI. CDR3 sequence: CASSPASGGVGNKQFF. Written as DNA, the CDR3 is TGTGCCAGCTCACCCGCTAGCGGGGGGGTCGGCAATAAGCAGTTCTTC. The complete variable domain, with remaining parts taken from reference TRBV18 and TRBJ2-1, reads NAGVMQNPRHLVRRRGQEARLRCSPMKGHSHVYWYRQLPEEGLKFMVYLQKENIIDESGMPKERFSAEFPKEGPSILRIQQVVRGDSAAYFCASSPASGGVGNKQFFGPGTRLTVL.

A few counts support this clonotype. CDR3 in DNA: TGTGCCAGCAGTTACACAGGGATTACATATGGCTACACCTTC. Its protein product is CASSYTGITYGYTF. The chain joins TRBV12-3 or TRBV12-4 to TRBJ1-2, with D perhaps TRBD1 (6 bases). Between the trimmed V and J ends, which lost 4 bases and 5 bases, there was a span of 14 bases. This CDR3 contains 14 residues.

This clonotype was observed a few times. The chain combines TRBV7-2 with TRBJ1-3; TRBD1 agrees at 7 bases. V shed 3 bases and J 1 base; nucleotides not matched to a gene: 12. The CDR3 is 18 residues long. The germline V gene encodes CDR1 SGHTA and CDR2 FQGNSA. CDR3 coding DNA: TGTGCCAGCAGCTTTCAGGGGGTTCTCCCTTTTTCTGGAAACACCATATATTTT. This encodes CASSFQGVLPFSGNTIYF. The variable domain in full, with the rest retrieved from reference TRBV7-2 and TRBJ1-3, is GAGVSQSPSNKVTEKGKDVELRCDPISGHTALYWYRQSLGQGLEFLIYFQGNSAPDKSGLPSDRFSAERTGGSVSTLTIQRTQQEDSAVYLCASSFQGVLPFSGNTIYFGEGSWLTVV.

This clonotype is labeled medium-sized. CDR3 sequence: CASRQGADGNTIYF. The CDR3 bases are TGTGCCAGCAGACAGGGGGCGGACGGAAACACCATATATTTT. The V and J genes are TRBV19 and TRBJ1-3; the match to TRBD1 covers 10 bases. Germline V CDR1 and CDR2: LNHDA, SQIVND (reference sequence). The CDR3 loop spans 14 amino acids. V was clipped by 9 bases and J by 4 bases; unmatched bases: 6.

This clonotype is large within its sample. The chain is built from TRBV29-1 and TRBJ2-3; D is undetermined. CDR3 length: 14 amino acids. Germline loops: CDR1 SQVTM, CDR2 ANQGSEA. Trimming pared 4 bases from V and 2 bases from J, leaving 13 bases between. The CDR3 coding sequence is TGCAGCGTTGTGGCCGTAAGGTTCACAGATACGCAGTATTTT. Amino acids: CSVVAVRFTDTQYF.

The gene calls are TRBV5-1 and TRBJ1-2, with D possibly TRBD1 on 5 matching bases. In germline, CDR1 is SGHRS, CDR2 YFSETQ. Trimming took off 5 bases at V and 0 bases at J, with 14 bases between the two ends. This CDR3 is built from 15 residues. The CDR3 DNA reads TGCGCCAGCAGACGTGACAGCCCTACTAACTATGGCTACACCTTC. Encoded protein: CASRRDSPTNYGYTF.

This chain links TRBV28 with TRBJ1-2; 11 bases map to TRBD1. Trimming at V came to 4 bases and at J to 6 bases, leaving 7 bases not matched to a gene. CDR1 MDHEN and CDR2 SYDVKM come from the germline V gene. The CDR3 is 15 residues long. CDR3 residues: CASSSPGTGGHGYTF. The CDR3 DNA follows: TGTGCCAGCAGTTCCCCCGGGACAGGGGGTCATGGCTACACCTTC.

The chain couples TRBV6-4 to TRBJ2-1; 9 bases align to TRBD2. The CDR3 extends over 17 amino acids. Germline assignment: CDR1 MRHNA and CDR2 SNTAGT. The V and J ends lost 8 bases and 4 bases, in that order; junction bases with no gene match: 15. The CDR3 nucleotides are TGTGCCAGCCCCGTGGGTAGCGGGAGTATTGTATACAATGAGCAGTTCTTC. Translated: CASPVGSGSIVYNEQFF.

This clonotype is termed medium-sized. The V call is TRBV5-4, the J call TRBJ2-7, with D unclear. Germline lookup yields CDR1 SGHNT and CDR2 YYREEE (reference sequence). Trimming removed 3 bases from V and 6 bases from J, with 10 bases in between. This CDR3 contains 12 residues. The CDR3 coding sequence is TGTGCCAGCAGCTCCTTTTTCGGCGAGCAGTACTTC. Protein: CASSSFFGEQYF.

This clonotype is deemed medium-sized. This chain connects TRBV11-3 to TRBJ2-1, with 7 positions matching TRBD2. V dropped 5 bases and J dropped 6; count of bases not matched to a gene: 16. CDR3 size: 17 residues. Germline CDR1 reads SGHNT; CDR2 reads YENEEA. Here the CDR3 reads CASSRRLPGGGVNEQFF. The DNA of the CDR3 is TGTGCCAGCAGCCGAAGGTTGCCGGGGGGAGGCGTCAATGAGCAGTTCTTC. The complete variable domain, with remaining parts taken from reference TRBV11-3 and TRBJ2-1, reads EAGVVQSPRYKIIEKKQPVAFWCNPISGHNTLYWYLQNLGQGPELLIRYENEEAVDDSQLPKDRFSAERLKGVDSTLKIQPAELGDSAVYLCASSRRLPGGGVNEQFFGPGTRLTVL.

Sample share makes this clonotype medium-sized. The chain links TRBV5-4 to TRBJ2-1, with D perhaps TRBD2 (7 bases). Germline-derived CDR1 and CDR2 are SGHNT and YYREEE (reference sequence). V lost 6 bases, J lost 4 bases, and 20 bases lay in between. The CDR3 spans 16 residues. CDR3 loop: CASTGGGRSLYNEQFF. Here the CDR3 DNA reads TGTGCCAGCACTGGCGGGGGCCGAAGCCTGTACAATGAGCAGTTCTTC.

As concerns this clonotype: With a much larger clone just one base away, this may be a read error. The chain combines TRBV15 with TRBJ2-2; 8 bases align to TRBD1. CDR1 is LNHNV and CDR2 is YYDKDF in the germline V gene (reference sequence). The CDR3 covers 17 residues. CDR3 loop: CVTSRDLGTGNTGELFF. In nucleotides, the CDR3 is TGTGTCACCAGCAGAGATTTAGGGACAGGGAACACCGGGGAGCTGTTTTTT.

Worth noting for this clonotype: Being one base from a much bigger clone, this may be a read error. V gene TRBV6-6 combines with J gene TRBJ1-3, with a possible D match to TRBD1 (6 bases). CDR3 length: 18 residues. Per germline, CDR1 MNHNY and CDR2 SVGAGI (reference sequence). In nucleotides, the CDR3 is TGTGCCAGCAGTTACGGCGAGCCGGGACACAGCTCTGGAAACACCATATGTTTT. This sequence encodes CASSYGEPGHSSGNTICF.

This clonotype was recorded a few times. The chain is built from TRBV5-4 and TRBJ2-7; maybe TRBD2 (6 bases). Trimming stripped 7 bases from V and 1 base from J, with 18 bases between. Germline V gene sequence: CDR1 SGHNT, CDR2 YYREEE (reference sequence). CDR3 length: 15 residues. For the CDR3, the DNA is TGTGCCAGCGGACCTGGGGGGTTTACGTCCTACGAGCAGTACTTC. Its translation is CASGPGGFTSYEQYF.

The V and J genes are TRBV5-1 and TRBJ2-6, with D perhaps assigned TRBD1 or TRBD2 (5 bases each). This CDR3 contains 15 residues. With 0 bases removed from V and 4 bases from J, the gap between germline ends came to 8 bases. The germline CDR1 and CDR2 sequences are SGHRS and YFSETQ. For the CDR3, the DNA is TGCGCCAGCAGCTTGGGTGGGACGGGGGCCAACGTCCTGACTTTC. It specifies CASSLGGTGANVLTF.

In its sample, this clonotype is medium-sized. The chain couples TRBV30 to TRBJ2-7, with 7 bases fitting TRBD1. With V trimmed by 0 bases and J by 5 bases, 4 bases remained unmatched. This CDR3 contains 13 residues. Per germline, CDR1 GTSNPN and CDR2 SVGIG (reference sequence). The CDR3 DNA sequence: TGTGCCTGGAGTGTAAGACAGGGAAACGAGCAGTACTTC. Translated: CAWSVRQGNEQYF.

Relative to its sample, this clonotype is medium-sized (0.01 to 0.1%). The chain recombines TRBV5-1 with TRBJ2-3, with 8 bases aligning to TRBD2. The ends lost 4 bases at V and 2 bases at J; junction bases unmatched: 6. The CDR3 contains 15 residues. Germline CDR1 is SGHRS and CDR2 is YFSETQ. DNA of the CDR3: TGCGCCAGCAGCCCCGGGACTAGTAACACAGATACGCAGTATTTT. This gives the protein CASSPGTSNTDTQYF. Full variable domain (missing parts from reference TRBV5-1 and TRBJ2-3): KAGVTQTPRYLIKTRGQQVTLSCSPISGHRSVSWYQQTPGQGLQFLFEYFSETQRNKGNFPGRFSGRQFSNSRSEMNVSTLELGDSALYLCASSPGTSNTDTQYFGPGTRLTVL.

This clonotype is classed as medium-sized. V is TRBV29-1 and J is TRBJ2-5; either TRBD1 or TRBD2 may supply D (5 bases each). V lost 5 bases, J lost 4 bases, and 17 bases lay in between. There are 14 residues in the CDR3. The germline V gene has CDR1 SQVTM and CDR2 ANQGSEA. The CDR3 DNA reads TGCAGCGTTCCATGGGCCCAAGGGACAGAGACCCAGTACTTC. This codes for CSVPWAQGTETQYF.

This clonotype is judged medium-sized. Here the CDR3 reads CAWSRDRGLAGYTF. The DNA for the CDR3 is TGTGCCTGGAGTAGGGACAGGGGGTTAGCTGGCTACACCTTC. The chain uses TRBV30 and TRBJ1-2; TRBD1 matches at 11 bases. Germline lookup yields CDR1 GTSNPN and CDR2 SVGIG (reference sequence). CDR3 length: 14 residues. J gave up 7 bases and V 2 bases, and 6 bases lay outside the gene matches. Looking up the rest from reference TRBV30 and TRBJ1-2 gives the full variable domain: SQTIHQWPATLVQPVGSPLSLECTVEGTSNPNLYWYRQAAGRGLQLLFYSVGIGQISSEVPQNLSASRPQDRQFILSSKKLLLSDSGFYLCAWSRDRGLAGYTFGSGTRLTVV.

Relative to its sample, this clonotype is medium-sized (0.01 to 0.1%). The chain links TRBV10-3 to TRBJ2-1; D ambiguous. The CDR3 runs 14 residues. With 4 bases removed from V and 0 bases from J, the gap between germline ends came to 7 bases. In germline, CDR1 is ENHRY, CDR2 SYGVKD. The CDR3 DNA follows: TGTGCCATCAGTGGCGTCAGCTCCTACAATGAGCAGTTCTTC. This codes for CAISGVSSYNEQFF.

This sequence joins TRBV28 and TRBJ2-7, with TRBD1 matching over 11 bases. From germline, CDR1 is MDHEN and CDR2 SYDVKM. The CDR3 is 14 residues long. J lost 7 bases, V lost 6 bases, and 8 bases had no gene match. The DNA of the CDR3 is TGTGCCAGCAGCCCGGGACAGGGGGGCAGGGAGCAGTACTTC. Amino acids: CASSPGQGGREQYF.

This clonotype was observed a few times. One end of the junction fails to match germline, which may point to a read error. V is TRBV6-6 and J is TRBJ2-5, with D perhaps TRBD2 (7 bases). The length of the CDR3 is 12 residues. From germline, CDR1 is MNHNY and CDR2 SVGAGI (reference sequence). Here the CDR3 reads CASSEGGETQYF. CDR3 in DNA: TGCGCCAGCAGTGAGGGGGGGGAGACCCAGTACTTC.